This entry describes one T cell receptor beta chain. Its target is not known. The sample is drawn from a study of CD8+CD57+ T cells in acquired aplastic anemia. At the level of the study: Yields of DNA that came from sorted CD4+ and CD8+ cells averaged 3.2 ug. Points from the study as a whole: Patients and controls were found to share 25 to 35 CD8+ CDR3 sequences.

According to the study, genomic DNA was the template for TCR beta VDJ and CDR3 profiling. Each CDR3 protein is one row after TCRdb ran MiXCR on the reads. The sample includes fewer than 250,000 distinct CDR3 sequences, about 53% of them seen just once. J was trimmed by 9 bases and V by 4 bases; bases with no gene match: 11. The CDR3 extends over 15 amino acids. The germline CDR1 and CDR2 sequences are SGHRS and YFSETQ. Sequenced input: sorted CD4+, CD8+, or CD8+CD57+ T cells (not recorded which) from PBMCs. The rearrangement uses TRBV5-1 and TRBJ2-1; TRBD1 aligns across 9 bases. This receptor was obtained from a human donor in good health, serving as a control. The CDR3 protein is CASSPTGQGDTEQFF. In DNA, the CDR3 is TGCGCCAGCAGCCCGACGGGACAGGGAGACACTGAGCAGTTCTTC.